This is a list of T cell receptor beta chains from one sample in a study of T cells in Graves' hyperthyroidism and ophthalmopathy. TCRdb ran MiXCR on the multiplex PCR reads and lists one entry per CDR3 protein. In the table there are roughly 560,000 distinct CDR3 sequences, roughly 14% of which are singletons. Input material: blood. These receptors originate from a middle-aged woman with Graves' ophthalmopathy. CDR3s include the opening cysteine and the closing phenylalanine or tryptophan. The order of the fields is D gene, J gene, V gene, clone size, CDR3 DNA, CDR3 protein. A D gene is named only where the DNA matches it firmly. Clone size is not always given. Where it is, it says once, few, many or a class for expanded clones.

>TRBD2|TRBJ2-7|TRBV6-5|once
TGTGCCAGCAGTTACGCGACTAGCGGTGACTACGAGCAGTACTTC
CASSYATSGDYEQYF
>TRBD2|TRBJ2-7|TRBV20-1|many
TGCAGTGCCAAGACTAGCGGGAGCCACGAGCAGTACTTC
CSAKTSGSHEQYF
>-|TRBJ2-5|TRBV29-1|many
TGCAGCGTTGTCAGGGGCTTCGCCCAAGAGACCCAGTACTTC
CSVVRGFAQETQYF
>TRBD2|TRBJ2-7|TRBV7-2|-
TGTGCCAGCAGCTTAGCCGCGGGGGGTACCTACGAGCAGTACTTC
CASSLAAGGTYEQYF
>TRBD2|TRBJ2-7|TRBV11-3|many
TGTGCCAGCAGCCTAGGCACTAGCGGGAAAATCGAGCAGTACTTC
CASSLGTSGKIEQYF
>TRBD2|TRBJ2-5|TRBV15|few
TGTGCCACCAGCGCCACCCTGGGAGGGCCGGGGGAGACCCAGTACTTC
CATSATLGGPGETQYF
>TRBD2|TRBJ2-5|TRBV9|few
TGTGCCAGCAGCGAAATGGCGGGAGGGGGACTAGAGACCCAGTACTTC
CASSEMAGGGLETQYF
>-|TRBJ2-7|TRBV12-3/TRBV12-4|many
TGTGCCAGCAGTTGGGACCGCTACGAGCAGTACTTC
CASSWDRYEQYF
>-|TRBJ2-4|TRBV7-8|once
TGTGCCAGCAGCCCCCGGACCTTACTAGAGGCCAAAAACATTCAGTACTTC
CASSPRTLLEAKNIQYF
>-|TRBJ2-2|TRBV15|many
TGTGCCACCAGCAGAGCGGGCGCTCACACCGGGGAGCTGTTTTTT
CATSRAGAHTGELFF
>TRBD1|TRBJ2-7|TRBV2|few
TGTGCCAGCCTGAGGGGGCTTCTAACCTACGAGCAGTACTTC
CASLRGLLTYEQYF
>TRBD1|TRBJ1-2|TRBV30|-
TGTGCCTGGAGTGGCGCCGGGACAGGATACAACTATGGCTACACCTTC
CAWSGAGTGYNYGYTF
>TRBD1|TRBJ2-7|TRBV29-1|many
TGCAGCGTTGAAGAGGGACAGGTAGTACAGCAGTACTTC
CSVEEGQVVQQYF
>-|TRBJ2-2|TRBV6-5|many
TGTGCCAGCAGTTACGGGAGCGGGGAGCTGTTTTTT
CASSYGSGELFF
>-|TRBJ2-1|TRBV4-2|-
TGTGCCAGCACAGGTTGGGTCGGAGGGTCCTACAATGAGCAGTTCTTC
CASTGWVGGSYNEQFF
>-|TRBJ2-7|TRBV9|many
TGTGCCAGCAGCGAGGGGACTGCCCATTACTACGAGCAGTACTTC
CASSEGTAHYYEQYF
>TRBD2|TRBJ2-7|TRBV7-8|many
TGTGCCAGCAGCCGTAGACCATTAGCGGGATTGATATACGAGCAGTACTTC
CASSRRPLAGLIYEQYF
>-|TRBJ2-7|TRBV7-6|-
TGTGCCAGCAGCCCCAAGGACCGCAGGTGGGAGCAGTACTTC
CASSPKDRRWEQYF
>-|TRBJ2-2|TRBV3-1|few
TGTGCCAGCAGCCAGCTAGGCACCGGGGAGCTGTTTTTT
CASSQLGTGELFF
>TRBD2|TRBJ2-7|TRBV20-1|few
TGCAGTGCTTCCCGACTAGCGGGAGAATCCTACGAGCAGTACTTC
CSASRLAGESYEQYF
>-|TRBJ1-1|TRBV12-3/TRBV12-4|many
TGTGCCAGCAGTGCCTACAGGATATATGGCACTGAAGCTTTCTTT
CASSAYRIYGTEAFF
>TRBD2|TRBJ2-2|TRBV25-1|many
TGTGCCAGCAGGGCAAGTAGCGGGAGGACGGCCGGGGAGCTGTTTTTT
CASRASSGRTAGELFF
>-|TRBJ2-7|TRBV2|-
TGTGCCAGCCGCCCGGAGGTATACGAGCAGTACTTC
CASRPEVYEQYF
>-|TRBJ2-7|TRBV12-5|few
TGTGCTAGCCCTTTCACGGGGGCCTACAAGCAGTACTTC
CASPFTGAYKQYF
>-|TRBJ1-1|TRBV9|-
TGTGCCAGCAGCGTAGATGGGACCAGAGGCACTGAAGCTTTCTTT
CASSVDGTRGTEAFF
>-|TRBJ2-5|TRBV2|few
TGTGCCAGCAGTGAGCCGGGTCCGGAGACCCAGTACTTC
CASSEPGPETQYF
>TRBD2|TRBJ2-2|TRBV6-2/TRBV6-3|many
TGTGCCAGCAGTCGACTAGCTCATGACACCGGGGAGCTGTTTTTT
CASSRLAHDTGELFF
>-|TRBJ1-5|TRBV6-1|many
TGTGCCAGCAGTGACGGCAGGGTTCAGCCCCAGCATTTT
CASSDGRVQPQHF
>-|TRBJ2-5|TRBV29-1|many
TGCAGCGTTGATCTTAGGTCGGGAGAGACCCAGTACTTC
CSVDLRSGETQYF
>TRBD2|TRBJ2-7|TRBV10-3|many
TGTGCCATCAGTGAAAAGCGGGAGTCTTACGAGCAGTACTTC
CAISEKRESYEQYF
>TRBD2|TRBJ2-2|TRBV28|many
TGTGCCAGCAGTTTATTGAAGCGGGAGGACACCGGGGAGCTGTTTTTT
CASSLLKREDTGELFF